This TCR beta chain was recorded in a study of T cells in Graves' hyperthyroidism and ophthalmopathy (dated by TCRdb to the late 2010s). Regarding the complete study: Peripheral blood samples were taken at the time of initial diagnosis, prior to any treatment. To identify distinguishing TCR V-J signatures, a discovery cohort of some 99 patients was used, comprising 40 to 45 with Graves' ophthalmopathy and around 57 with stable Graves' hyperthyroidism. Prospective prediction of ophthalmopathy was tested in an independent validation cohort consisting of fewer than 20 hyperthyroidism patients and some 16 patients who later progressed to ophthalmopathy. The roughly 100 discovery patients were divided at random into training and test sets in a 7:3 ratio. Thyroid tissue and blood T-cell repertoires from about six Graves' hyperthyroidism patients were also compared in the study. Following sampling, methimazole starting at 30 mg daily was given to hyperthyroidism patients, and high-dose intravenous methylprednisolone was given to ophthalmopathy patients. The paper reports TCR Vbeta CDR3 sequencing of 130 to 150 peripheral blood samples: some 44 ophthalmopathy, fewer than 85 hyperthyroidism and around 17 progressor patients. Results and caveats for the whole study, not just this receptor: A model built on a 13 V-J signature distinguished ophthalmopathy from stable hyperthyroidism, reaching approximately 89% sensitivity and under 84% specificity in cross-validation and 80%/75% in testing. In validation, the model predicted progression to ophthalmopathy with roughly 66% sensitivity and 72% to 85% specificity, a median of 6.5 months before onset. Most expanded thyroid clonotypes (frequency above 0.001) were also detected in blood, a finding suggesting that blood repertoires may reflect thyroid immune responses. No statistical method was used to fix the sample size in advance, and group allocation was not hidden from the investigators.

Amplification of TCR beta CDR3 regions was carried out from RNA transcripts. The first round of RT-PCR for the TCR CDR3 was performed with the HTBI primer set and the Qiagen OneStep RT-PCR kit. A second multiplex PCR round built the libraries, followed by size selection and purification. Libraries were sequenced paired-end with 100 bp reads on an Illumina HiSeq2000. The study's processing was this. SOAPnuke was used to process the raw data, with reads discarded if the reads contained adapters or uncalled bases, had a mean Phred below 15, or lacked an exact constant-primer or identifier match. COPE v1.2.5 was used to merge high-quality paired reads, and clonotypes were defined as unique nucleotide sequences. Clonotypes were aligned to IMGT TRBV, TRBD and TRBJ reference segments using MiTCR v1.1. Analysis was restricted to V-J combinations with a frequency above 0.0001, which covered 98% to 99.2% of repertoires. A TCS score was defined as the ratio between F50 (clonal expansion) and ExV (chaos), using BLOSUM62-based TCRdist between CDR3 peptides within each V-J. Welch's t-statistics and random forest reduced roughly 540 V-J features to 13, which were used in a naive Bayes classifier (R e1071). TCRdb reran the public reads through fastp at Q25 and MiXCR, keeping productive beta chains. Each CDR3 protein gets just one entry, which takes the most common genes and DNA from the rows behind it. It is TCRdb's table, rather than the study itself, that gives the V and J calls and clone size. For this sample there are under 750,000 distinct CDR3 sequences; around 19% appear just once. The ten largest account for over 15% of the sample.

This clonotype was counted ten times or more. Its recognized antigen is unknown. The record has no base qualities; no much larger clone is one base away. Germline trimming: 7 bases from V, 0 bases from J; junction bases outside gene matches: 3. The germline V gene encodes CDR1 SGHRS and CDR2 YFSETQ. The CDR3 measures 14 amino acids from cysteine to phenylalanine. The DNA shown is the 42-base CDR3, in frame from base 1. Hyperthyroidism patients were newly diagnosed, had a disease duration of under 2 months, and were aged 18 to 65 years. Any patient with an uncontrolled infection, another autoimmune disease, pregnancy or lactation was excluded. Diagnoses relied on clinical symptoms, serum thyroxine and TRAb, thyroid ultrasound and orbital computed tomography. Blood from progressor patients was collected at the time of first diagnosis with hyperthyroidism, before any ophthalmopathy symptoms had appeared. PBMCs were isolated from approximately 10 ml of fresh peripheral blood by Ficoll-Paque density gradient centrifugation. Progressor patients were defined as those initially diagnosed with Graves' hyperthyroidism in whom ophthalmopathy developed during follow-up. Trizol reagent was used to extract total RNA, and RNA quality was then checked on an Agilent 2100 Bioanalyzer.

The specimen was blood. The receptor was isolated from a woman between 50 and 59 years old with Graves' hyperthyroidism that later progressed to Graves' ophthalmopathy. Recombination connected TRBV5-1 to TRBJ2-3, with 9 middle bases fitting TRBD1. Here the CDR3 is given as CASLDRGSTDTQYF. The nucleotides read TGCGCCAGCCTGGACAGGGGAAGCACAGATACGCAGTATTTT.